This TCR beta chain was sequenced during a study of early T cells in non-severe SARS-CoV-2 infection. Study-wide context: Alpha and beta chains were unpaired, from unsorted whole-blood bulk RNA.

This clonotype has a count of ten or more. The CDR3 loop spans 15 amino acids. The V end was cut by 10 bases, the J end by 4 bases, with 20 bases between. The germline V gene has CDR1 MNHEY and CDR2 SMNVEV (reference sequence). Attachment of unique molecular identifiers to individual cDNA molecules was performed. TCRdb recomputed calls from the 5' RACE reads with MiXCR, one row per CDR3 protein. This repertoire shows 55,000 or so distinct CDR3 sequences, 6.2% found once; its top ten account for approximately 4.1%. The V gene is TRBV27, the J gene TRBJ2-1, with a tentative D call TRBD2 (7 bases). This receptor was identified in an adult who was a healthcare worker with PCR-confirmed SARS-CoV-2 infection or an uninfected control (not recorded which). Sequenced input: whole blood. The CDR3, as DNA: TGTGCCACCTCAAAGGGGGGGGCCTTTTACAATGAGCAGTTCTTC. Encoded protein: CATSKGGAFYNEQFF.